This T cell receptor (beta chain) was retrieved from a study of blood T cell repertoires in COVID-19. Data came from immunoSEQ multiplex PCR; TCRdb stores just in-frame clones and leaves some out. The sample consists of some 250,000 clones, around 86% of them appearing once. With V trimmed by 0 bases and J by 5 bases, 0 bases remained unmatched. The CDR3 extends over 13 amino acids. Germline V gives CDR1 KGHSH, CDR2 LQKENI. Turning to this clone: Other nucleotide sequences from this sample produce the same CDR3.

The chain joins TRBV18 to TRBJ2-5; 7 bases fit TRBD1. Sequencing input: peripheral blood. The clonotype comes from a man aged 25 to 40 who had recovered from COVID-19. CDR3 in DNA: TGTGCCAGCTCACCACCGACAGGGGAGACCCAGTACTTC. Protein: CASSPPTGETQYF.